This TCR beta chain was sequenced in a study of blood T cell repertoires in COVID-19. Study-level information: COVID-19 samples collected from the United States, Italy and Spain covered acute and convalescent phases. PBMCs, B-cell-depleted T cells, or T cells were the source of the cDNA or gDNA that made up the material.

Germline V gene lookup returns CDR1 MNHNS and CDR2 SASEGT. There are 14 residues in the CDR3. Trimming cost V 2 bases and J 4 bases, with 11 bases left between them. In the study's own analysis: Nucleated cell number was recorded as an estimate derived from reference gene primer amplification. Sequencing was performed with immunoSEQ multiplex PCR; in TCRdb, only in-frame clones are kept and a portion is missing. D and trimming come from the DNA, and the V and J calls and clone size come from that table. The sample lists a few hundred thousand clones; about four fifths were seen once. The sample consisted of peripheral blood. The gene calls are TRBV6-1 and TRBJ2-5; D not resolved. This TCR was recovered from a woman between 45 and 65 years old with acute or convalescent COVID-19. The CDR3 loop is CASSEIILGETQYF. As DNA, the CDR3 is TGTGCCAGCAGTGAAATTATTCTCGGAGAGACCCAGTACTTC.